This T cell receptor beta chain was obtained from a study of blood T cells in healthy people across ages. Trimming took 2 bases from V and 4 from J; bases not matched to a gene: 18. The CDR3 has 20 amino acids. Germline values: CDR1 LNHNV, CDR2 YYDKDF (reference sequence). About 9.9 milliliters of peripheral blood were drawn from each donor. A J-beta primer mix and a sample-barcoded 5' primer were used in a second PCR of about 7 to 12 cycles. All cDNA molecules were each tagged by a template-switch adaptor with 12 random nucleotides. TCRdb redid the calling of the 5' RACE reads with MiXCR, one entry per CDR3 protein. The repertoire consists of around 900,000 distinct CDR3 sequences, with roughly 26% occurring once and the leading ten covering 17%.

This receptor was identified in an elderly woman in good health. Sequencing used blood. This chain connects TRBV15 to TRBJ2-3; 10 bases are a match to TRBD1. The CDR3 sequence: CATSRTRGQGETRSADTQYF. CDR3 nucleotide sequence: TGTGCCACCAGCAGAACCCGCGGACAGGGGGAAACCCGGTCGGCAGATACGCAGTATTTT.